Listed below are T cell receptor beta chains from one sample, sequenced in a study of T cell repertoires in cytomegalovirus infection. TCRdb processed the reads anew with MiXCR; each CDR3 protein has one entry. The data contain some 440,000 distinct CDR3 sequences, roughly 31% of them seen just once; the ten biggest clones take up about an eighth. Sequencing was performed on PBMCs. The receptors were gathered from a human donor in good health (CMV status not recorded). Some clones in this sample may be carry-over from other donors' samples. CDR3s include the opening cysteine and the closing phenylalanine or tryptophan.

J gene,V gene,CDR3 protein
TRBJ2-1,TRBV6-5,CASSYGPPSQGEQFF
TRBJ2-5,TRBV27,CASRPDRGVETQYF
TRBJ1-4,TRBV6-5,CASSFQPLGEKLFF
TRBJ1-1,TRBV5-4,CASSLERGRTEAFF
TRBJ2-2,TRBV7-9,CASSPHGGNTGELFF
TRBJ2-2,TRBV24-1,CATRDRGNTGELFF
TRBJ2-7,TRBV11-1,CASSAPGQGGFHEQYF
TRBJ1-1,TRBV30,CAWSALWGPTEAFF
TRBJ1-5,TRBV20-1,CSAARGVNQPQHF
TRBJ2-1,TRBV6-4,CASSGTAYNEQFF
TRBJ2-7,TRBV7-2,CASSLAHYEQYF
TRBJ2-7,TRBV28,CASSSGQTPSYEQYF
TRBJ1-6,TRBV4-1,CASSQVPALGSNSPLHF
TRBJ1-4,TRBV19,CASNSRNRATNEKLFF
TRBJ2-3,TRBV7-6,CASSLSASGTQYF
TRBJ2-5,TRBV4-1,CASSQDRLAGFWETQYF
TRBJ2-7,TRBV4-2,CASSHPLTGVEFYEQYF
TRBJ2-7,TRBV4-1,CASSQPRDYEQYF
TRBJ2-7,TRBV29-1,CSASGSQGEQYF
TRBJ2-2,TRBV27,CASSLLTGSTGELFF
TRBJ2-2,TRBV7-2,CASSAGVPVSGELFF
TRBJ1-1,TRBV7-2,CASSLAWDRDAFGAFF
TRBJ2-2,TRBV7-2,CASSRDGSITGELFF
TRBJ1-6,TRBV19,CASRRLGGNSPLHF
TRBJ2-3,TRBV18,CASSPPGAADTQYF
TRBJ2-3,TRBV7-8,CASSAASGGVDTQYF
TRBJ2-4,TRBV6-6,CASSYSPAKNIQYF
TRBJ2-2,TRBV7-2,CASSLGDRGANTGELFF
TRBJ1-1,TRBV12-3/TRBV12-4,CASSPRTVTEAFF
TRBJ2-7,TRBV6-2/TRBV6-3,CSSRDPGTGANEQYF
TRBJ1-4,TRBV28,CASSLDQGSSSEKLFF
TRBJ2-3,TRBV12-3/TRBV12-4,CASRALAGTAPTHEDTQYF
TRBJ1-2,TRBV6-4,CASSPDEGRCYTF
TRBJ1-1,TRBV7-2,CASSLGPSPMGTEAFF
TRBJ2-3,TRBV6-2/TRBV6-3,CASRIDRTDTQYF
TRBJ1-4,TRBV7-2,CASSLYRGDEKLFF
TRBJ2-2,TRBV7-2,CASSKKTGDAGELFF
TRBJ2-2,TRBV12-3/TRBV12-4,CASIQNRGNRAGELFF
TRBJ1-1,TRBV12-3/TRBV12-4,CASSLGHTADFF
TRBJ1-1,TRBV6-2/TRBV6-3,CASSSSGWTEAFF
TRBJ1-5,TRBV7-2,CASGQGNNQPQHF
TRBJ1-6,TRBV5-4,CASSGGHLSNSPLHF
TRBJ2-3,TRBV5-1,CASSPDRIGDTQYF
TRBJ2-5,TRBV7-6,CASSLDRAKETQYF
TRBJ2-1,TRBV7-2,CAARMRGESYNEQFF
TRBJ1-2,TRBV19,CASSIRSQERNGYTF
TRBJ2-3,TRBV27,CASSPSSGGAGDTQYF
TRBJ2-1,TRBV5-1,CASSLSSGGGSYNEQFF
TRBJ1-2,TRBV20-1,CSAKQGGHLRYGYTF
TRBJ2-1,TRBV12-3/TRBV12-4,CASSSNRVNEQFF